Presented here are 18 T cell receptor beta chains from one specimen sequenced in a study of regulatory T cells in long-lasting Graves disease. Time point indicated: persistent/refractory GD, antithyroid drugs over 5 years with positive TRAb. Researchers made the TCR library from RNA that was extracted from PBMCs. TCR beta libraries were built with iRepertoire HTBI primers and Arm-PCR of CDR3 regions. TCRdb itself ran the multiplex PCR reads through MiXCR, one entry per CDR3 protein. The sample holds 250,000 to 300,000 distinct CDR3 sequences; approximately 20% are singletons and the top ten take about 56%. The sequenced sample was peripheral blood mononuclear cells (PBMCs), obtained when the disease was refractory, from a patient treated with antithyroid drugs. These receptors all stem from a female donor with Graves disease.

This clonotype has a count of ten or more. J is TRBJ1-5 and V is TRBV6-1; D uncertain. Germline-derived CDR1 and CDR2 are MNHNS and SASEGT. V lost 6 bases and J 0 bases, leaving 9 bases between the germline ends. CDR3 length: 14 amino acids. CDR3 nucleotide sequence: TGTGCCAGCAGCCGGGGTAATAGCAATCAGCCCCAGCATTTT. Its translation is CASSRGNSNQPQHF.

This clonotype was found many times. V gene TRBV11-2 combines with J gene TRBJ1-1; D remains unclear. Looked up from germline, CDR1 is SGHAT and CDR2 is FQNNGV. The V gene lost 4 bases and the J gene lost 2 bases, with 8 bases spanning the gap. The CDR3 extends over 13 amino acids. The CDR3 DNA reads TGTGCCAGCAGCTCAACCACAAACACTGAAGCTTTCTTT. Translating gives CASSSTTNTEAFF.

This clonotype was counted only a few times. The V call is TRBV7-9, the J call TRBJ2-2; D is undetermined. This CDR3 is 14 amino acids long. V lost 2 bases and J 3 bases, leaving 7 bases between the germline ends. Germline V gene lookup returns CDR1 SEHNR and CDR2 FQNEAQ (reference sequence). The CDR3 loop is CASSLRADTGELFF. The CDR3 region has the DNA TGTGCCAGCAGCTTAAGGGCAGACACCGGGGAGCTGTTTTTT.

CDR3 nucleotides: TGTGCCAGCAGCTTAGAGGTGGACATTCAGTACTTC. Translated: CASSLEVDIQYF. The gene calls are TRBV7-9 and TRBJ2-4; D ambiguous. Trimming took 1 base from V and 8 from J, leaving 6 bases between them. CDR3 size: 12 residues. Germline assignment: CDR1 SEHNR and CDR2 FQNEAQ (reference sequence).

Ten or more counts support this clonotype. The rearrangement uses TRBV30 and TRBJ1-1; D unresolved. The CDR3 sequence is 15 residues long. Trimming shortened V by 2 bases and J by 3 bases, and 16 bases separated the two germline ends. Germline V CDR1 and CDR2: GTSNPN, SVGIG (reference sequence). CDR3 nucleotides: TGTGCCTGGAGTTTCGGGGTGGTAGCGTACACTGAAGCTTTCTTT. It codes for CAWSFGVVAYTEAFF.

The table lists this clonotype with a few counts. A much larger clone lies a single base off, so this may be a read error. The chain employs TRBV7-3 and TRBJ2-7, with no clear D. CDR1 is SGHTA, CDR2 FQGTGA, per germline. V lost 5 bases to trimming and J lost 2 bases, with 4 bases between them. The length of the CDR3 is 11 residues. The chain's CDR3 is CASSPPYEQYF. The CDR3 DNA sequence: TGTGCCAGCAGCCCCCCCTACGAGCAGTACTTC.

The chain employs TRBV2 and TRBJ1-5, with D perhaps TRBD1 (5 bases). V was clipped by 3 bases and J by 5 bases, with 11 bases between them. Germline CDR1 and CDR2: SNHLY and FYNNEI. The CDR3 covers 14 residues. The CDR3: CASSENGRDQPQHF. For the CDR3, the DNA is TGTGCCAGCAGTGAGAATGGCAGGGATCAGCCCCAGCATTTT.

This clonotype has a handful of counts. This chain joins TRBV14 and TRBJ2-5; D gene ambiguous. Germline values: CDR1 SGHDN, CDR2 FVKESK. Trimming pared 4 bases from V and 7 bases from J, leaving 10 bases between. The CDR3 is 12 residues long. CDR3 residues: CASSPGWGTQYF. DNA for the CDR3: TGTGCCAGCAGCCCCGGCTGGGGGACCCAGTACTTC.

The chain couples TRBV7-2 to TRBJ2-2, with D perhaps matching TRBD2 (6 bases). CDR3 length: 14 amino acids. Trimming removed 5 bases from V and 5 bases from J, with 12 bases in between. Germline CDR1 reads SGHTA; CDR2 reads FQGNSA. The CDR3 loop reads CASSHSRGTGELFF. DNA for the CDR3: TGTGCCAGCAGCCACTCTCGGGGGACCGGGGAGCTGTTTTTT.

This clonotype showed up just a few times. In nucleotides, the CDR3 is TGCAGTGCTGAGACTAGCGGGAGGGAAGAGACCCAGTACTTC. Encoded protein: CSAETSGREETQYF. The rearrangement links TRBV20-1 to TRBJ2-5; 14 bases match TRBD2. The ends lost 5 bases at V and 3 bases at J; junction bases unmatched: 2. This CDR3 contains 14 residues. CDR1 is DFQATT, CDR2 SNEGSKA, per germline (reference sequence).

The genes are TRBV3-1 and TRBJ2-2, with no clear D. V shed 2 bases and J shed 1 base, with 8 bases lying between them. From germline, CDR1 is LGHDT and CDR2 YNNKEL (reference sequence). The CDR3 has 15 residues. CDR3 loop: CASSQSHRNTGELFF. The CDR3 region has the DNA TGTGCCAGCAGCCAAAGTCATCGGAACACCGGGGAGCTGTTTTTT.

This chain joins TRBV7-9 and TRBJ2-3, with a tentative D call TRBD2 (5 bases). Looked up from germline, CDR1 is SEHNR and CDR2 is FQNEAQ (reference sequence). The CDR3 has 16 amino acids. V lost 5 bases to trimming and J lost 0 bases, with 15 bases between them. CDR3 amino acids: CASSPSLGSSTDTQYF. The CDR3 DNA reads TGTGCCAGCAGCCCTAGCCTTGGCAGTAGCACAGATACGCAGTATTTT.

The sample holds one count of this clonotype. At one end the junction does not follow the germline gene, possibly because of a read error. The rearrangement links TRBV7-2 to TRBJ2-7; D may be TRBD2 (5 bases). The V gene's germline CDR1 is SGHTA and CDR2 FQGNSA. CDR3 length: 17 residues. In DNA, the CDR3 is TGCGCCAGCAGCCAAGATGCGGGCGGGTCCGCCTCCTACGAGCAGTACTTC. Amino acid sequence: CASSQDAGGSASYEQYF.

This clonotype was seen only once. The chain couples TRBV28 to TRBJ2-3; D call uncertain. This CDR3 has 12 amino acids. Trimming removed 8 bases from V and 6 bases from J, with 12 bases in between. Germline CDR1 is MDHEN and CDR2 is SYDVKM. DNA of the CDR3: TGTGCCAGCGCTACATGGGCGGATACGCAGTATTTT. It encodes CASATWADTQYF.

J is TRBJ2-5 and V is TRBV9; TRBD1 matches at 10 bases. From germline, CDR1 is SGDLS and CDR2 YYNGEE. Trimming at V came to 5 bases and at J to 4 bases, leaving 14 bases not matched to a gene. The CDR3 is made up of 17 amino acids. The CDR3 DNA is TGTGCCAGCAGTAAGGAAGTGGGACAGGGGTCCCCAGAGACCCAGTACTTC. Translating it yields CASSKEVGQGSPETQYF.

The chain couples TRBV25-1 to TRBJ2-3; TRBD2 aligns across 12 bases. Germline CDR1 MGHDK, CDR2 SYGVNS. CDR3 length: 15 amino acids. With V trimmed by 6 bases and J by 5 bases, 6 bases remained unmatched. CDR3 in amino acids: CASRSTSGRLDTQYF. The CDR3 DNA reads TGTGCCAGCAGATCGACTAGCGGGAGATTAGATACGCAGTATTTT.

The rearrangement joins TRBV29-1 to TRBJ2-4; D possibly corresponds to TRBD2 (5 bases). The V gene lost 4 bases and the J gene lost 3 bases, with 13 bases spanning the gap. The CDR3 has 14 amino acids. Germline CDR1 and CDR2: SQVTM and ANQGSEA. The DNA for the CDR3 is TGCAGCGTTGTTGGCGGGCGGAACAAAAACATTCAGTACTTC. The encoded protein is CSVVGGRNKNIQYF.

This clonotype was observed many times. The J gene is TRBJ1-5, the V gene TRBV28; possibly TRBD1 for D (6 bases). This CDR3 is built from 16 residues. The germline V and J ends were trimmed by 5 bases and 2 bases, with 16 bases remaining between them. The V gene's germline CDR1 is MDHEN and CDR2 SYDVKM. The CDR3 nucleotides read TGTGCCAGCAGTACGGGGGCCGGCACGGGCAATCAGCCCCAGCATTTT. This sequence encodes CASSTGAGTGNQPQHF. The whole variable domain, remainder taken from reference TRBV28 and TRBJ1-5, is DVKVTQSSRYLVKRTGEKVFLECVQDMDHENMFWYRQDPGLGLRLIYFSYDVKMKEKGDIPEGYSVSREKKERFSLILESASTNQTSMYLCASSTGAGTGNQPQHFGDGTRLSIL.